The 19 T cell receptor beta chains given below trace back to one sample, sequenced in a study of cytomegalovirus exposure and HLA in healthy donors (dated by TCRdb to about 2017). Library prep was done by the immunoSEQ multiplex PCR assay. For the multiplex PCR, a mixture combining 60 forward primers for TCR Vbeta segments and 13 reverse primers for TCR Jbeta segments was used. TCRdb limited this immuneACCESS table to in-frame rearrangements with V and J called. A share of clones is missing; checked studies link under half to unresolved V genes, and the rest is unexplained. In all, the sample holds 100,000 to 150,000 clones, and 70% to 85% of those were seen once. The leading ten clones occupy roughly 3% of the sample. Sequenced material: PBMCs. These receptors were collected from a woman in her sixties in good health and CMV-seropositive.

With respect to this clone: Other nucleotide sequences in the sample specify the same CDR3. The chain couples TRBV9 to TRBJ2-1; tentatively, D is TRBD1 (5 bases). Trimming took off 2 bases at V and 1 base at J, with 10 bases between the two ends. Germline V gives CDR1 SGDLS, CDR2 YYNGEE. This CDR3 has 15 residues. CDR3 in amino acids: CASSVGGASYNEQFF. CDR3 coding DNA: TGTGCCAGCAGCGTTGGTGGGGCATCCTACAATGAGCAGTTCTTC.

CDR3 bases: TGTGCCAGCAGCCTGACGGGAGGGGGTAATTCACCCCTCCACTTT. This gives the protein CASSLTGGGNSPLHF. This rearrangement joins TRBV4-2 to TRBJ1-6; D perhaps matches TRBD1 (6 bases). V was pared by 4 bases and J by 6 bases, with 13 bases between. This CDR3 contains 15 residues. Germline CDR1 reads LGHNA; CDR2 reads YNFKEQ.

V gene TRBV12-5 combines with J gene TRBJ1-1; 8 bases map to TRBD1. Trimming removed 5 bases from V and 3 bases from J; junction bases left unmatched: 5. CDR3 size: 14 residues. Germline values: CDR1 LGHNT, CDR2 FRNRAP. For the CDR3, the DNA is TGTGCTAGTGGTCCCCCGACAGGGGACACTGAAGCTTTCTTT. It yields the protein CASGPPTGDTEAFF. The full variable domain, in which reference TRBV12-5 and TRBJ1-1 provide the parts outside the CDR3, is DARVTQTPRHKVTEMGQEVTMRCQPILGHNTVFWYRQTMMQGLELLAYFRNRAPLDDSGMPKDRFSAEMPDATLATLKIQPSEPRDSAVYFCASGPPTGDTEAFFGQGTRLTVV.

The chain has TRBV5-1 and TRBJ1-4, with a possible D match to TRBD1 (6 bases). Germline-derived CDR1 and CDR2 are SGHRS and YFSETQ. V lost 4 bases and J 7 bases, leaving 17 bases between the germline ends. This CDR3 region has 15 residues. CDR3 nucleotides: TGCGCCAGCAGCCCTTCCCAGGGGCTGGCTGAAAAACTGTTTTTT. Encoded protein: CASSPSQGLAEKLFF.

The chain carries TRBV29-1 and TRBJ1-4, with 8 bases lining up with TRBD1. The CDR3 sequence is 13 residues long. Germline assignment: CDR1 SQVTM and CDR2 ANQGSEA. J was trimmed by 5 bases and V by 5 bases; bases with no gene match: 4. The CDR3 DNA is TGCAGCGTTTTCCGACAGGGGAATGAAAAACTGTTTTTT. Translation: CSVFRQGNEKLFF.

V and J are TRBV29-1 and TRBJ1-1; possibly TRBD1 for D (5 bases). CDR3 length: 13 amino acids. The germline CDR1 and CDR2 sequences are SQVTM and ANQGSEA. Trimming took 2 bases from V and 7 from J, leaving 14 bases between them. The CDR3 loop reads CSVEPGIPLEAFF. The DNA for the CDR3 is TGCAGCGTTGAACCAGGGATCCCCCTTGAAGCTTTCTTT.

In its sample, this clone was seen a few times. The chain couples TRBV15 to TRBJ2-3; TRBD2 is a possible D gene (6 bases). Trimming removed 5 bases from V and 2 bases from J, with 17 bases in between. The CDR3 spans 16 residues. Germline CDR1 and CDR2: LNHNV and YYDKDF (reference sequence). The CDR3 loop reads CATSAKKRVNTDTQYF. In DNA, the CDR3 is TGTGCCACCAGCGCAAAAAAGCGGGTGAACACAGATACGCAGTATTTT.

About this clone itself: An end of the junction differs from the germline gene, which may be a read error. V and J are TRBV11-1 and TRBJ1-2; D remains ambiguous. CDR1 and CDR2 from the germline V gene are SGHAT and FQDESV (reference sequence). This CDR3 is built from 13 residues. The CDR3, as DNA: TGTGCCAGCAGCACCCCTCGACTCTATGGCCACACCTTC. Translated, it gives CASSTPRLYGHTF.

The chain is built from TRBV5-1 and TRBJ2-5, with 11 bases lining up with TRBD2. Germline V gene sequence: CDR1 SGHRS, CDR2 YFSETQ. The trim removed 2 bases at V and 5 bases at J, leaving 2 bases unmatched. This CDR3 spans 14 amino acids. This CDR3 is CASSFSGGEETQYF. CDR3 nucleotides: TGCGCCAGCAGCTTTAGCGGGGGGGAGGAGACCCAGTACTTC.

This rearrangement joins TRBV5-6 to TRBJ2-7; 7 bases are a match to TRBD1. CDR1 and CDR2 from the germline V gene are SGHDT and YYEEEE. Unmatched junction bases numbered 6, after V lost 4 bases and J lost 5 bases. The CDR3 covers 13 residues. The CDR3 spells CASSPGQFDEQYF. The CDR3 nucleotides are TGTGCCAGCAGCCCGGGACAGTTCGACGAGCAGTACTTC. The full variable domain, rest sourced from reference TRBV5-6 and TRBJ2-7, is DAGVTQSPTHLIKTRGQQVTLRCSPKSGHDTVSWYQQALGQGPQFIFQYYEEEERQRGNFPDRFSGHQFPNYSSELNVNALLLGDSALYLCASSPGQFDEQYFGPGTRLTVT.

In nucleotides, the CDR3 is TGTGCCAGCAGCAACCCGGGACAGGTTCACGAAGCTTTCTTT. Translated, it gives CASSNPGQVHEAFF. The chain uses TRBV7-3 and TRBJ1-1, with 8 bases matching TRBD1. The CDR3 covers 14 residues. With 5 bases clipped from V and 8 bases from J, the junction kept 10 bases outside the gene matches. Germline CDR1 SGHTA, CDR2 FQGTGA.

This chain joins TRBV28 and TRBJ1-1; D is unresolved. Germline V gene data show CDR1 as MDHEN and CDR2 as SYDVKM. V shed 2 bases and J shed 3 bases, with 4 bases lying between them. The CDR3 is made up of 12 amino acids. The CDR3 region has the DNA TGTGCCAGCAGTTTAGGCCACACTGAAGCTTTCTTT. Translating it yields CASSLGHTEAFF.

The chain has TRBV7-3 and TRBJ2-2; perhaps TRBD2 as D (7 bases). The CDR3 covers 16 residues. Looked up from germline, CDR1 is SGHTA and CDR2 is FQGTGA. Trimming left V 2 bases short and J 8 bases short, with 18 bases between. CDR3: CASSLGGGSPGGELFF. In DNA form, the CDR3 reads TGTGCCAGCAGCTTAGGCGGGGGCTCTCCGGGTGGGGAGCTGTTTTTT.

CDR3 protein: CASSQAGQGGVRGYTF. The CDR3 DNA is TGTGCCAGCAGCCAAGCGGGACAGGGGGGTGTTCGGGGCTACACCTTC. The chain carries TRBV4-2 and TRBJ1-2; TRBD1 matches 11 bases. This CDR3 region has 16 residues. Germline V gene data show CDR1 as LGHNA and CDR2 as YNFKEQ. Trimming removed 1 base from V and 8 bases from J; junction bases left unmatched: 9.

This clone was observed a few times. The chain links TRBV28 to TRBJ1-5; tentative D call: TRBD1 (6 bases). V lost 3 bases and J lost 6, with 18 bases in between. This CDR3 region has 16 residues. Germline-derived CDR1 and CDR2 are MDHEN and SYDVKM. The CDR3 here is CASSFGLGGGGQPQHF. The CDR3 bases are TGTGCCAGCAGTTTCGGGCTCGGGGGAGGGGGTCAGCCCCAGCATTTT.

The chain recombines TRBV10-3 with TRBJ1-2; 8 bases line up with TRBD1. CDR3 length: 17 residues. The V gene's germline CDR1 is ENHRY and CDR2 SYGVKD. Trimming cost V 0 bases and J 2 bases; bases outside gene matches: 8. The CDR3: CAISESGQGSINYGYTF. For the CDR3, the DNA is TGTGCCATCAGTGAGTCCGGACAGGGCTCTATAAACTATGGCTACACCTTC.

J is TRBJ1-5 and V is TRBV5-6; no definite D call. CDR3 size: 15 residues. The germline V gene encodes CDR1 SGHDT and CDR2 YYEEEE. Trimming pared 3 bases from V and 7 bases from J, leaving 17 bases between. CDR3: CASSSRRAGGQPQHF. CDR3 nucleotides: TGTGCCAGCAGCTCCCGGAGAGCGGGCGGCCAGCCCCAGCATTTT.

The chain links TRBV6-1 to TRBJ2-3; TRBD2 matches 9 bases. In germline, CDR1 is MNHNS, CDR2 SASEGT. There are 16 residues in the CDR3. V was pared by 2 bases and J by 3 bases, with 6 bases of the junction left unmatched. As DNA, the CDR3 is TGTGCCAGCAGTGAAAGTAGCGGGGGCTTTACAGATACGCAGTATTTT. Protein: CASSESSGGFTDTQYF.

This chain connects TRBV5-1 to TRBJ1-5; 10 nucleotides match TRBD1. CDR3 size: 15 residues. Germline CDR1 is SGHRS and CDR2 is YFSETQ. The junction had 2 bases not matched to a gene; V was cut back by 0 bases and J by 5 bases. CDR3 DNA sequence: TGCGCCAGCAGCTTGGGCGGGACAGGGGATCAGCCCCAGCATTTT. The encoded protein is CASSLGGTGDQPQHF.